This T cell receptor beta chain was identified in a study of shared clonotypes between healthy human individuals (dated by TCRdb to about 2020). Regarding the study in general: Three men and a couple of women, aged 18 to 49 years, made up the cohort. For each donor, three plates each were used for CD4 naive and CD4 memory, two plates were used for CD8 naive, and one plate was used for CD8 memory. To estimate repertoire size and how much clonotype sharing occurs between individuals, the study deeply sequenced the blood TCR repertoires of five healthy adults. To increase sequencing depth and limit assay-specific biases, different laboratories used diverse techniques to prepare libraries and sequence TCR repertoires. Between about 0.85 and 8.9 billion PBMCs per donor were obtained by leukapheresis.

Using the deep immunoSEQ assay, multiplex PCR amplified TCR CDR3 regions from genomic DNA. Genomic DNA extracted from each cell subset was distributed evenly over all wells of several immunoSEQ 96-well plates, and each plate served as one replicate. Each replicate PCR for sorted subsets received approximately 220 ng genomic DNA, equal to roughly 30,000 T cell genomes. Purified libraries were quantified with a Qubit 3.0 fluorometer, sized on a Bioanalyzer 2100, and re-quantified with the KAPA Library Quantification kit. Each immunoSEQ 96-well plate was sequenced on its own single-read 150-cycle Illumina NextSeq 550 flow cell. In the authors' own workflow: Because only junctional sequences without quality scores were contained in the immunoSEQ output, filtering matching that applied to full-length reads could not be performed. Sequences were annotated with PyIR, a Python wrapper for IgBLAST v1.9, using IMGT germline references to assign V/J genes and CDR3. Reads were removed for weak V/J assignments (E-value above 1e-6), missing CDR3, stop codons, out-of-frame junctions, or ambiguous translated residues. V3J clonotypes were defined as sequences sharing an identical inferred V gene, J gene, and CDR3 amino acid sequence. Percentage overlap between repertoires was calculated by dividing the number of shared unique clonotypes by the size of the smaller repertoire. Three approaches were used to assess repertoire richness: RTK rarefaction, the Chao1 estimator, and Recon v2.1 estimates of unobserved clonotypes. Generation probabilities for all TCRbeta clonotypes obtained by the gDNA method from a few donors were computed using OLGA. TCRdb obtained this table from immuneACCESS and retained in-frame rearrangements with V and J assigned. These tables miss some clones; where compared with another copy, unresolved V genes account for less than half of the shortfall, and the remainder is unexplained. The V and J calls and clone size are taken from that table; D and trimming were inferred from the DNA. This sample holds around 2.1 million clones; 85% to 95% were observed only once. The top ten hold under 2% of the sample.

Comments on this clone: Its antigen remains unidentified. No per-base quality is available; no much larger clone lies one base away. Other DNA variants within this sample encode the same CDR3.

CD8 naive samples were obtained by positive selection for CCR7 among CD45RO-negative cells, yielding a CD45RA+CCR7+ population from which TemRA cells were excluded. The donors were healthy, HIV-negative adults who had no recently reported acute infections or vaccinations. Every donor was a Caucasian adult residing in Nashville, Tennessee, USA. After blood collection by leukapheresis, PBMCs were isolated using Ficoll-Histopaque density gradient centrifugation and then cryopreserved in the vapor phase of liquid nitrogen. Analytical flow cytometry was used to check the purity and quantity of every magnetically sorted T cell population. From each sorted fraction, genomic DNA was isolated and quantified by UV absorbance on a Nanodrop 2000c. CDR1 and CDR2 (MNHEY, SVGAGI) derive from the germline V gene. The CDR3 holds 14 amino acids from the cysteine to the phenylalanine. Only the CDR3 DNA stays, 42 bases, in frame from base 1. The germline ends are 8 bases apart after V is trimmed by 0 bases and J by 5 bases.

Summary of the overall study and its limitations: Compared with non-shared clonotypes, the clonotypes found in all four sorted-subset donors had higher generation probabilities. The small number of donors limited the genetic and exposure-history diversity represented. Naive subsets generally had larger estimated clonotype richness than memory subsets did. Pairwise subsampling led to the expectation that sequencing depth would affect the degree of clonotype sharing among donors. Only blood was sampled, and tissue TCR repertoires likely differ from those in blood. Rarefaction of sorted-subset datasets indicated incomplete sequencing despite the large sequencing depth. Sharing across four donors was observed for about 5% of naive CD4, about 3.2% of naive CD8, roughly 2.3% of memory CD4, and over 0.3% of memory CD8 clonotypes.

The receptor comes from a man younger than 30 in good health. Some clones in this sample may be carry-over from other donors' samples. The chain couples TRBV6-5 to TRBJ1-5; perhaps TRBD1 is the D gene, with 5 bases matching. Input material: naive CD8+ T cells from PBMCs. The cell subset or site label, read with the paper, signifies: CD45RA+CCR7+. The DNA sequence is TGTGCCAGCAGTTACTCGGAGGGGTATCAGCCCCAGCATTTT. It codes for CASSYSEGYQPQHF.